A single sample gave rise to the 18 T cell receptor beta chains below, sequenced in a study of blood T cell repertoires in COVID-19. Clones were sequenced by immunoSEQ multiplex PCR, and TCRdb holds only the in-frame ones, with some missing. The table has about 70,000 clones, over 65% seen once. Sequencing used peripheral blood. These TCRs come from a woman between 65 and 79 years old with acute or convalescent COVID-19.

In its sample, this clone was seen once. The chain has TRBV25-1 and TRBJ1-2; D uncertain. The CDR3 covers 12 residues. The germline V gene has CDR1 MGHDK and CDR2 SYGVNS. The V gene lost 5 bases and the J gene lost 5 bases, with 9 bases spanning the gap. CDR3 residues: CASSREVYGYTF. In DNA, the CDR3 is TGTGCCAGCAGTCGGGAAGTGTATGGCTACACCTTC.

The chain is built from TRBV7-8 and TRBJ1-1; a possible D gene is TRBD1 (6 bases). Germline V gives CDR1 SGHVS, CDR2 FQNEAQ. V gave up 9 bases and J gave up 1 base, with 12 bases separating them. The CDR3 runs to 13 residues. The CDR3 nucleotides are TGTGCCAGTTCAAGGGGGGGGAACACTGAAGCTTTCTTT. This sequence encodes CASSRGGNTEAFF.

In regard to this clone: Other DNA sequences from this sample encode an identical CDR3 as well. V and J are TRBV5-1 and TRBJ1-6; the D gene is possibly TRBD1 (5 bases). Germline CDR1 SGHRS, CDR2 YFSETQ. V dropped 3 bases and J dropped 8 bases, with 12 bases sitting between them. The CDR3 loop spans 14 amino acids. In DNA form, the CDR3 reads TGCGCCAGCAGCTCTACAGGTGGGGATTCACCCCTCCACTTT. Its protein product is CASSSTGGDSPLHF.

J is TRBJ1-1 and V is TRBV4-2, with a possible D match to TRBD1 (5 bases). Trimming left V 1 base short and J 3 bases short, with 6 bases between. CDR1 and CDR2 (germline): LGHNA, YNFKEQ. The CDR3 loop spans 13 amino acids. DNA for the CDR3: TGTGCCAGCAGCCAAGCGGGGGACACTGAAGCTTTCTTT. Translation: CASSQAGDTEAFF.

V and J are TRBV6-5 and TRBJ2-1, with D possibly TRBD2 on 5 matching bases. The V gene lost 6 bases and the J gene lost 9 bases, with 15 bases spanning the gap. The germline CDR1 and CDR2 sequences are MNHEY and SVGAGI. The CDR3 is 13 amino acids. The CDR3 coding sequence is TGTGCCAGCAGCTCCTCCACGGGGTTTGAGCAGTTCTTC. Translated: CASSSSTGFEQFF.

This clone was seen only a few times. The rearrangement links TRBV6-2 or TRBV6-3 to TRBJ2-2; 8 positions match TRBD2. Trimming at V came to 5 bases and at J to 6 bases, leaving 17 bases not matched to a gene. The CDR3 has 18 amino acids. Looked up from germline, CDR1 is MNHEY and CDR2 is SVGEGT. The CDR3 DNA follows: TGTGCCAGCAGTGCCCCCGCTGGCGGCGGGGGGCGGGCCGGGGAGCTGTTTTTT. Amino acids: CASSAPAGGGGRAGELFF.

The J gene is TRBJ2-5, the V gene TRBV9, with 9 positions matching TRBD2. Germline trimming cut 0 bases from V and 3 bases from J; bases unmatched to any gene: 6. CDR3 length: 16 amino acids. Germline V CDR1 and CDR2: SGDLS, YYNGEE. CDR3 amino acids: CASSVDGGRGKETQYF. CDR3 DNA: TGTGCCAGCAGCGTAGACGGCGGGAGGGGAAAAGAGACCCAGTACTTC.

V and J are TRBV6-5 and TRBJ2-3, with 7 bases matching TRBD1. Germline V gene data show CDR1 as MNHEY and CDR2 as SVGAGI. This CDR3 is built from 13 residues. V lost 6 bases, J lost 2 bases, and 2 bases stayed unmatched. This CDR3 is CASRDRSTDTQYF. The CDR3 bases are TGTGCCAGCAGGGACAGGTCCACAGATACGCAGTATTTT.

V is TRBV18 and J is TRBJ2-1, with 11 bases aligning to TRBD2. CDR3 length equals 15 residues. Trimming removed 4 bases from V and 2 bases from J; junction bases left unmatched: 1. Germline lookup yields CDR1 KGHSH and CDR2 LQKENI. This CDR3 is CASSLGLAAYNEQFF. The CDR3 DNA sequence: TGTGCCAGCTCACTGGGACTAGCGGCCTACAATGAGCAGTTCTTC.

The J gene is TRBJ2-1, the V gene TRBV4-1; maybe TRBD2 (6 bases). The CDR3 covers 15 residues. CDR1 MGHRA and CDR2 YSYEKL come from the germline V gene. Trimming removed 2 bases from V and 5 bases from J, with 13 bases in between. The CDR3, as DNA: TGCGCCAGCAGCCAATCAGGCGGGATGAACAATGAGCAGTTCTTC. This encodes CASSQSGGMNNEQFF.

CDR3 nucleotides: TGTGCCAGCAGCACCCCCCGGGGGACTAACACTGAAGCTTTCTTT. It is translated as CASSTPRGTNTEAFF. V and J are TRBV5-4 and TRBJ1-1, with TRBD1 as a possible D gene (5 bases). The CDR3 is made up of 15 amino acids. Germline V gene lookup returns CDR1 SGHNT and CDR2 YYREEE (reference sequence). Trimming left V 4 bases short and J 2 bases short, with 15 bases between.

This clone was seen a handful of times. The chain couples TRBV11-1 to TRBJ2-7; TRBD2 is a possible D gene (5 bases). The CDR3 runs to 13 residues. V was clipped by 2 bases and J by 7 bases, with 12 bases between them. Germline V gene data show CDR1 as SGHAT and CDR2 as FQDESV (reference sequence). The DNA for the CDR3 is TGTGCCAGCAGCTTAAACACTCCGGGAGAGCAGTACTTC. Amino acid sequence: CASSLNTPGEQYF.

The J gene is TRBJ1-4, the V gene TRBV5-5, with TRBD1 as a possible D gene (5 bases). The germline V gene encodes CDR1 SGHKS and CDR2 YYEKEE (reference sequence). V gave up 6 bases and J gave up 6 bases, with 15 bases separating them. CDR3 length: 14 amino acids. DNA of the CDR3: TGTGCCAGCACCTGGGGGGGACCCGATGAAAAACTGTTTTTT. Its protein product is CASTWGGPDEKLFF.

The rearrangement joins TRBV11-3 to TRBJ2-3; 7 bases agree with TRBD2. The ends lost 6 bases at V and 5 bases at J; junction bases unmatched: 11. The CDR3 loop spans 15 amino acids. The germline CDR1 and CDR2 sequences are SGHNT and YENEEA. CDR3 nucleotide sequence: TGTGCCAGCAGTCCGGGGCGGGGAGGGGAAGATACGCAGTATTTT. Its translation is CASSPGRGGEDTQYF.

This clone has more than one count but fewer than ten. The chain couples TRBV5-8 to TRBJ2-1; 8 nucleotides agree with TRBD2. Looked up from germline, CDR1 is SGHTS and CDR2 is YDEGEE. The CDR3 spans 15 residues. Trimming at V came to 6 bases and at J to 5 bases, leaving 10 bases not matched to a gene. The CDR3 reads CASNADGGGHNEQFF. CDR3 sequence (DNA): TGTGCCAGCAACGCGGACGGGGGGGGACACAATGAGCAGTTCTTC.

The V gene is TRBV10-3, the J gene TRBJ1-5; no reliable D call. Trimming left V 3 bases short and J 3 bases short, with 9 bases between. This CDR3 region has 14 residues. CDR1 is ENHRY, CDR2 SYGVKD, per germline. The DNA for the CDR3 is TGTGCCATCAGTGAAGAGGGAAACAATCAGCCCCAGCATTTT. Translated: CAISEEGNNQPQHF.

The chain has TRBV19 and TRBJ2-1, with a tentative D call TRBD2 (6 bases). CDR3 length equals 14 residues. Germline-derived CDR1 and CDR2 are LNHDA and SQIVND (reference sequence). V was cut by 9 bases and J by 0 bases, with 12 bases left in between. In DNA form, the CDR3 reads TGTGCCAGCCGAGGAGGGGTCTCCTACAATGAGCAGTTCTTC. As protein: CASRGGVSYNEQFF.

This clone was seen a single time. The V call is TRBV15, the J call TRBJ2-3; 7 nucleotides agree with TRBD2. This CDR3 has 18 amino acids. Germline-derived CDR1 and CDR2 are LNHNV and YYDKDF (reference sequence). V lost 1 base, J lost 5 bases, and 15 bases stayed unmatched. CDR3 in amino acids: CATSRGAWGGGRGDTQYF. The CDR3 region has the DNA TGTGCCACCAGCAGAGGGGCCTGGGGAGGCGGGAGAGGAGATACGCAGTATTTT.